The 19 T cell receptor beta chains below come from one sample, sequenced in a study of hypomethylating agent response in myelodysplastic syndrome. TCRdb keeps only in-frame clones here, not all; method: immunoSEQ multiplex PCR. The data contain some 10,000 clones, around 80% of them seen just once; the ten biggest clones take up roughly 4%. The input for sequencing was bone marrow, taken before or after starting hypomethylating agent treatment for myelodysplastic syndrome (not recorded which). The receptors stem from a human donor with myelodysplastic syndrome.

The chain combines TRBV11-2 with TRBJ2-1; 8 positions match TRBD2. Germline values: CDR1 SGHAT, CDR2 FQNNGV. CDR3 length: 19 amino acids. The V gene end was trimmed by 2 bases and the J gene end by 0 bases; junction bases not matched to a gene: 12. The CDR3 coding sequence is TGTGCCAGCAGCTTAAAGGGGTTCCTAGCGGGCCTCTCCTACAATGAGCAGTTCTTC. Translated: CASSLKGFLAGLSYNEQFF.

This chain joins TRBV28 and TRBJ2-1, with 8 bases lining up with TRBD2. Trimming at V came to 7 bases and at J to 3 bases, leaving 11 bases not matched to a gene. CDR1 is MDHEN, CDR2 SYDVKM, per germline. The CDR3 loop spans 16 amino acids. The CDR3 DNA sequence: TGTGCCAGCAAAGTAGCGGGGCGTTCCCGCTACAATGAGCAGTTCTTC. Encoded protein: CASKVAGRSRYNEQFF.

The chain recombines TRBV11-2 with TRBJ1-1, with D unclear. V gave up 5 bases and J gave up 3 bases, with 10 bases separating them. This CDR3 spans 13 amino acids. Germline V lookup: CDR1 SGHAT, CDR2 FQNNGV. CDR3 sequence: CASSLSSDTEAFF. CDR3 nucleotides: TGTGCCAGCAGCCTATCTTCGGACACTGAAGCTTTCTTT.

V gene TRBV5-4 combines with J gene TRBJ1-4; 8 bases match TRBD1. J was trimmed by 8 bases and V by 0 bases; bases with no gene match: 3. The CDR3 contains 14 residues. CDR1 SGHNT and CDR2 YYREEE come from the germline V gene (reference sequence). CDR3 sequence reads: CASSLGTGKEKLFF. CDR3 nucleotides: TGTGCCAGCAGCTTGGGGACAGGGAAAGAAAAACTGTTTTTT.

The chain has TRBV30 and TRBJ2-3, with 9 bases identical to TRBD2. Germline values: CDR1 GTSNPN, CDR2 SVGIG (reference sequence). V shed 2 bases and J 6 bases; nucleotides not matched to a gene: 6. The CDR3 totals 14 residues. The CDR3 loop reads CAWSRVAGADTQYF. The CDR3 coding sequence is TGTGCCTGGAGTAGGGTAGCGGGGGCGGATACGCAGTATTTT.

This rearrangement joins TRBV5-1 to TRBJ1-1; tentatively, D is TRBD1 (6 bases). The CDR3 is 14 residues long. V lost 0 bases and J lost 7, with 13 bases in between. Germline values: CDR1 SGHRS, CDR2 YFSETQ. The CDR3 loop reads CASSLDGRGHEAFF. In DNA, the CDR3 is TGCGCCAGCAGCTTGGACGGCAGGGGCCATGAAGCTTTCTTT.

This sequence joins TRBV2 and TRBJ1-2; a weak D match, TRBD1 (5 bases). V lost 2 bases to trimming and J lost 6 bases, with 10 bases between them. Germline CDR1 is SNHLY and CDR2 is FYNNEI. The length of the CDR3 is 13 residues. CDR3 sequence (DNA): TGTGCCAGCAGTGAACAGGGTTTGAATGGCTACACCTTC. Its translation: CASSEQGLNGYTF. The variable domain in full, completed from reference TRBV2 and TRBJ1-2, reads EPEVTQTPSHQVTQMGQEVILRCVPISNHLYFYWYRQILGQKVEFLVSFYNNEISEKSEIFDDQFSVERPDGSNFTLKIRSTKLEDSAMYFCASSEQGLNGYTFGSGTRLTVV.

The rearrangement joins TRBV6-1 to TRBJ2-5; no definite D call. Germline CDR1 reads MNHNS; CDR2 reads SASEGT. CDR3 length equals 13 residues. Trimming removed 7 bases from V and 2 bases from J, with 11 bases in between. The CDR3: CASINPGQETQYF. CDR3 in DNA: TGTGCCAGCATAAACCCAGGTCAAGAGACCCAGTACTTC.

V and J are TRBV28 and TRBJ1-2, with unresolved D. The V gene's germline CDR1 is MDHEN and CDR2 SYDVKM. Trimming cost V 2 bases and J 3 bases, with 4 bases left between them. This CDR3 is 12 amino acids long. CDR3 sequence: CASSLTDYGYTF. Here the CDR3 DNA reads TGTGCCAGCAGTTTAACGGACTATGGCTACACCTTC.

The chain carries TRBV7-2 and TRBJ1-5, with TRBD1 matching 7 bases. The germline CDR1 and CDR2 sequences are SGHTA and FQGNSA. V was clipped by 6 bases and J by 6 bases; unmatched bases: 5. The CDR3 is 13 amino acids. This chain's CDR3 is CASSSQGGQPQHF. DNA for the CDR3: TGTGCCAGCAGTTCCCAGGGGGGTCAGCCCCAGCATTTT.

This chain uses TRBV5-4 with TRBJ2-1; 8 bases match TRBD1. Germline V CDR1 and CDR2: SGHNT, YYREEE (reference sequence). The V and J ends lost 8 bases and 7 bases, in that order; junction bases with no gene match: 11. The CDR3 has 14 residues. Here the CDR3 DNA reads TGTGCCAGTGGTGAAGGGACAGGCCGAAATGAGCAGTTCTTC. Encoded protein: CASGEGTGRNEQFF.

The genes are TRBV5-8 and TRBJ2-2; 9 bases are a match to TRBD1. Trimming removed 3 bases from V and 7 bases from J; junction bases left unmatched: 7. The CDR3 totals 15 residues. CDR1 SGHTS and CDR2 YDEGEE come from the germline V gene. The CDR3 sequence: CASSSYRGRDGELFF. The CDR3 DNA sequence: TGTGCCAGCAGCTCTTACAGGGGGCGTGACGGGGAGCTGTTTTTT.

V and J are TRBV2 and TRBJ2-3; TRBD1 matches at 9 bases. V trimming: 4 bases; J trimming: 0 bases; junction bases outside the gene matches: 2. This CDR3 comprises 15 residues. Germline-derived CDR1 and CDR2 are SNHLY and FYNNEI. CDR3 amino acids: CASSVGTGSTDTQYF. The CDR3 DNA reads TGTGCCAGCAGTGTTGGGACAGGGAGCACAGATACGCAGTATTTT.

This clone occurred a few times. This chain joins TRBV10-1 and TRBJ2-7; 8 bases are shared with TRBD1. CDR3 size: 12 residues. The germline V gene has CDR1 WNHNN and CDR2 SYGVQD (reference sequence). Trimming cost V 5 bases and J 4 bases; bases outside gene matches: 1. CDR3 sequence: CASSRTGYEQYF. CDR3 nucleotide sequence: TGCGCCAGCAGTAGGACAGGGTACGAGCAGTACTTC.

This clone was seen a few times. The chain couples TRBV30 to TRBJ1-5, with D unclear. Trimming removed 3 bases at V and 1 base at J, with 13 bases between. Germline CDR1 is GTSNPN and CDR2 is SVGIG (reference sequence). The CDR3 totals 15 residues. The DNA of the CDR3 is TGTGCCTGGAGCGCGACGGGGAGGAGCAATCAGCCCCAGCATTTT. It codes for CAWSATGRSNQPQHF.

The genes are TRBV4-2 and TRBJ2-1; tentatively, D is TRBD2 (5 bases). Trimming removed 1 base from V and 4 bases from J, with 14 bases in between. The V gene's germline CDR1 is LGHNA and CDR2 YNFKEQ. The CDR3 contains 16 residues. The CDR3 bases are TGTGCCAGCAGCCAAGGCGAGGCGGGCCCATACAATGAGCAGTTCTTC. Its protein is CASSQGEAGPYNEQFF.

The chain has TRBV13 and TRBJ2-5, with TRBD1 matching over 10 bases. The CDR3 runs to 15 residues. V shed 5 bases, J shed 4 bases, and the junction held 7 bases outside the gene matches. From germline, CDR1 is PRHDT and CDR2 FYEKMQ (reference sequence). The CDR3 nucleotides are TGTGCCAGCAGCCCCAGACAGGGGGCGGGAGAGACCCAGTACTTC. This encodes CASSPRQGAGETQYF.

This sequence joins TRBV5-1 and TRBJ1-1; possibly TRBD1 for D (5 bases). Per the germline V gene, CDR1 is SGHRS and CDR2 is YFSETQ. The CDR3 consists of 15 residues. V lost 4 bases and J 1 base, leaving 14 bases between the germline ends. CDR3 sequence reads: CASSPGGVGNTEAFF. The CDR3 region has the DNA TGCGCCAGCAGCCCGGGGGGAGTCGGGAACACTGAAGCTTTCTTT.

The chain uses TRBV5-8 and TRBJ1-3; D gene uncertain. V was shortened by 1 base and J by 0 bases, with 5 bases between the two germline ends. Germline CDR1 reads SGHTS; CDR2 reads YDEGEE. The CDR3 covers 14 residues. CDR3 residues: CASSLIGSGNTIYF. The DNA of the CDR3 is TGTGCCAGCAGCTTGATCGGCTCTGGAAACACCATATATTTT.